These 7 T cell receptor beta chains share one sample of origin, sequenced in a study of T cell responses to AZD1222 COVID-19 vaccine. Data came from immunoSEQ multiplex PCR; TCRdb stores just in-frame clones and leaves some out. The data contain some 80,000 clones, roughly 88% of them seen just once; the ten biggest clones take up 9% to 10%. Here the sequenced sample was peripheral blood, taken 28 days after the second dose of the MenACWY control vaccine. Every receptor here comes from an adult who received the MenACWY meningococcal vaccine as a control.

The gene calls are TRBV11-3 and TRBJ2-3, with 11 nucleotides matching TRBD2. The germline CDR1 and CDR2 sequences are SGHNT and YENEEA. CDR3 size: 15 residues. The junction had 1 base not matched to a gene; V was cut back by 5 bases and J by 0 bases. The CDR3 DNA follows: TGTGCCAGCAGCGCTAGCGGGGGGAGCACAGATACGCAGTATTTT. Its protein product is CASSASGGSTDTQYF.

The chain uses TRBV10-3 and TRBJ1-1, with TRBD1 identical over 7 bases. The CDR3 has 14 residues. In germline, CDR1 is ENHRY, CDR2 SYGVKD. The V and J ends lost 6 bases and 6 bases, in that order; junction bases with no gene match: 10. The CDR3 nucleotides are TGTGCCATCAGGGCGACAGGGATGGAGTCTGAAGCTTTCTTT. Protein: CAIRATGMESEAFF.

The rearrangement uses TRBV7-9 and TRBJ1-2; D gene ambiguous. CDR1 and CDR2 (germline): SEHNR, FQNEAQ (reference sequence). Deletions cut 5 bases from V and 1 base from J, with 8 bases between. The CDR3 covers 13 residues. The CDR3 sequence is CASSPLHNYGYTF. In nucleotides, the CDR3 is TGTGCCAGCAGCCCGCTTCATAACTATGGCTACACCTTC.

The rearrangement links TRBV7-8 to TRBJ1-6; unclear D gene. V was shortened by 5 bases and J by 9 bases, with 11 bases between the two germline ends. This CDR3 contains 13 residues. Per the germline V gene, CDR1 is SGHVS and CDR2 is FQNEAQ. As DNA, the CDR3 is TGTGCCAGCAGCCTATTAGGGTTTTCACCCCTCCACTTT. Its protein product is CASSLLGFSPLHF.

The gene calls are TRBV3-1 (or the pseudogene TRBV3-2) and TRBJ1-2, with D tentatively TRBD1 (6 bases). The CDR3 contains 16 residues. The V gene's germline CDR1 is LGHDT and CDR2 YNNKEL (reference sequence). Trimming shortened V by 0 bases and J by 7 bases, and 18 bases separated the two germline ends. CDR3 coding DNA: TGTGCCAGCAGCCAAGACCGAAAACAGGGTGGAGGTGGCTACACCTTC. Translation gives CASSQDRKQGGGGYTF.

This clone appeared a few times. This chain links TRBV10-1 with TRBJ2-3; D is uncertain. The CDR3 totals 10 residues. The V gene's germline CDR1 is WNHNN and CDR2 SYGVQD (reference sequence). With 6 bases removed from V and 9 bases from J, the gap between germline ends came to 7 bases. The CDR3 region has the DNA TGCGCCAGCAGAGCCCCCACGCAGTATTTT. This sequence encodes CASRAPTQYF.

This CDR3 is CASSQGPAKHPTVVYF. The CDR3 DNA reads TGCGCCAGCAGCCAAGGTCCCGCAAAGCACCCGACAGTGGTATATTTT. The genes are TRBV4-1 and TRBJ1-3, with D possibly matching TRBD1 (5 bases). The length of the CDR3 is 16 residues. The germline V and J ends were trimmed by 1 base and 14 bases, with 24 bases remaining between them. Germline loops: CDR1 MGHRA, CDR2 YSYEKL.